At least ten counts were recorded for the clone carrying this T cell receptor (beta chain). The antigen remains undetermined. Time point noted: newly diagnosed GD, antithyroid drugs for less than 3 months. Researchers made the TCR library from RNA that was extracted from PBMCs. This record belongs to a study of regulatory T cells in long-lasting Graves disease. Findings of the study overall: Researchers examined only peripheral blood and not thyroid tissue.

Investigators prepared the TCR beta libraries by applying iRepertoire HTBI primers and Arm-PCR of CDR3 regions. One entry per CDR3 protein, called by TCRdb with MiXCR from the multiplex PCR reads. The profile shows more than 450,000 distinct CDR3 sequences, 15% to 20% of them singletons. V lost 7 bases, J lost 0 bases, and 19 bases lay in between. The CDR3 totals 17 residues. These same records also appear under a second study, on T cells in Graves' hyperthyroidism and ophthalmopathy. From that second work: Exclusion of patients followed from uncontrolled infection, other autoimmune disease, pregnancy or lactation.

The receptor was isolated from a man between 35 and 55 years old with Graves disease. This chain connects TRBV12-3 or TRBV12-4 to TRBJ2-4; D is undetermined. The sequencing here drew on peripheral blood mononuclear cells (PBMCs), taken at new diagnosis, from a patient treated with antithyroid drugs. The CDR3 sequence is CASNPKLRRVAKNIQYF. Here the CDR3 DNA reads TGTGCCAGCAACCCTAAACTCCGTCGGGTAGCCAAAAACATTCAGTACTTC.